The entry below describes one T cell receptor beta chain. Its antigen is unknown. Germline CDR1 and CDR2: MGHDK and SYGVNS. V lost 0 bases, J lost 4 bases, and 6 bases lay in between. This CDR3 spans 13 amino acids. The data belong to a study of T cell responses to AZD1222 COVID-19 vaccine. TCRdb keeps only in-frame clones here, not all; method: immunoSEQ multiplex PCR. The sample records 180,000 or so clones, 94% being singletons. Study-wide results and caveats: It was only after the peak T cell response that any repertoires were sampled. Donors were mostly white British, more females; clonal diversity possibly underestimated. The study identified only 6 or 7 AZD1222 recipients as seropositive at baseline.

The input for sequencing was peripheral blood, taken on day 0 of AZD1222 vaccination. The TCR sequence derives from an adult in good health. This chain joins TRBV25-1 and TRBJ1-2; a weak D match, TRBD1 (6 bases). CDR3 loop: CASSEYRGYGYTF. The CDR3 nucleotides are TGTGCCAGCAGTGAATACAGGGGCTATGGCTACACCTTC.